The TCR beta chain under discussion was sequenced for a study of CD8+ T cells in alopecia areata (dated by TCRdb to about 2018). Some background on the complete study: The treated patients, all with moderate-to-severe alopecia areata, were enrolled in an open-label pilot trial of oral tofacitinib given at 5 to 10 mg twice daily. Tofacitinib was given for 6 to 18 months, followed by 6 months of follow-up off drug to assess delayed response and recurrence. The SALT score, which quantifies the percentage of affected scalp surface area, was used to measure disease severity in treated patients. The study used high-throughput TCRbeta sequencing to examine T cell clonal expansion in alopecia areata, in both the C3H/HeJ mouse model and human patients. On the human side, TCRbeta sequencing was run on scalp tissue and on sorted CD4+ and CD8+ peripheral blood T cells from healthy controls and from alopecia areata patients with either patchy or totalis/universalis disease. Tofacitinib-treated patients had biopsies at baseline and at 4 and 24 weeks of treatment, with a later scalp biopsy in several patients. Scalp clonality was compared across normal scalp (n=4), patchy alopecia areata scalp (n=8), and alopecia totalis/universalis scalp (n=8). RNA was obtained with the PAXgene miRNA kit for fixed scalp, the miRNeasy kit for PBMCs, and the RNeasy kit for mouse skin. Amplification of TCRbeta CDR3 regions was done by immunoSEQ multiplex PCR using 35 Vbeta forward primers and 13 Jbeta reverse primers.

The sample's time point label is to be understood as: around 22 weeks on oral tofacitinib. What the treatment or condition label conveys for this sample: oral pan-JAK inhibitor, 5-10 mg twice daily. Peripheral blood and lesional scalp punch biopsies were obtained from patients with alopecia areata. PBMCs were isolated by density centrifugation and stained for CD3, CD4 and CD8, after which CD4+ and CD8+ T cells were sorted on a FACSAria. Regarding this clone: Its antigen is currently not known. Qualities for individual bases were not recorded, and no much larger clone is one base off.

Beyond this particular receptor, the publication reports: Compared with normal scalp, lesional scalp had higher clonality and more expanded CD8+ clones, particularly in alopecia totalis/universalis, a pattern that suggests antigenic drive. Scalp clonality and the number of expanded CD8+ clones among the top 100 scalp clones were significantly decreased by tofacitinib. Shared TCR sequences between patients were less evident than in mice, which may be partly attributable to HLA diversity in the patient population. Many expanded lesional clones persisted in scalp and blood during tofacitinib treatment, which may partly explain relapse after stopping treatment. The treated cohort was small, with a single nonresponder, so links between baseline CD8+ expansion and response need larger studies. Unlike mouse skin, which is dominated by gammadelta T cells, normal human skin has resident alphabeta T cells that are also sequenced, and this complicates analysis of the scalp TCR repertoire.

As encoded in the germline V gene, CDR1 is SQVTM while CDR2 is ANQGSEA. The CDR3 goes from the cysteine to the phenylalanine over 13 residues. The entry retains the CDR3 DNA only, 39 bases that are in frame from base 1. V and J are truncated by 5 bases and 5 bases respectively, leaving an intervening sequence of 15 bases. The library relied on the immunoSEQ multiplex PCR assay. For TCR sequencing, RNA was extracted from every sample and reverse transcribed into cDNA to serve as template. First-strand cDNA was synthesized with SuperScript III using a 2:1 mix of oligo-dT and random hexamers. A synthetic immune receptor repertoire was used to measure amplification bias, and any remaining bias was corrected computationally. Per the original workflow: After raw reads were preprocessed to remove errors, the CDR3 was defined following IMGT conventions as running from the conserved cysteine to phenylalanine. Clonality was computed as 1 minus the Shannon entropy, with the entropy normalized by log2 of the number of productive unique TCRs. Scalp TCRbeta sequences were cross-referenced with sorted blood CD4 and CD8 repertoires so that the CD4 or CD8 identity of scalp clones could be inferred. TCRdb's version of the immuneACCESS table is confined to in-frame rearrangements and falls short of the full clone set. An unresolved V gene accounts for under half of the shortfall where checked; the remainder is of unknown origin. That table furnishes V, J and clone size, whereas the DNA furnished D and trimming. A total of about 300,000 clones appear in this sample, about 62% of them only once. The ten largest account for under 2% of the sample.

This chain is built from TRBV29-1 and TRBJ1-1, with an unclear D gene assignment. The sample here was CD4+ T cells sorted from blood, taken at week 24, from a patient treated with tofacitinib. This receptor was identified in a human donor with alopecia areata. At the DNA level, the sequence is TGCAGCGTTAAGGTGCAGGTGGAGACTGAAGCTTTCTTT. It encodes CSVKVQVETEAFF.